Below, 20 T cell receptor beta chains from the same sample are listed, as sequenced in a study of blood T cell repertoires in COVID-19. The method was immunoSEQ multiplex PCR; TCRdb's version includes in-frame clones alone and lacks a portion of them. Of hundreds of thousands of clones listed, around 88% are singletons. The material sequenced was PBMCs or T cells enriched from blood (not recorded which). Every receptor here comes from a woman aged 40 to 55 with acute COVID-19.

The genes are TRBV7-6 and TRBJ2-1, with a possible D match to TRBD2 (5 bases). Trimming pared 5 bases from V and 7 bases from J, leaving 9 bases between. This CDR3 comprises 12 residues. Germline V gene lookup returns CDR1 SGHVS and CDR2 FNYEAQ. The CDR3 DNA is TGTGCCAGCAGCCCCTGGGAGAATGAGCAGTTCTTC. As protein: CASSPWENEQFF.

The chain recombines TRBV10-3 with TRBJ2-1; 8 bases match TRBD2. Losses at the gene ends were 4 bases for V and 8 bases for J; bases not matched to a gene: 13. Per the germline V gene, CDR1 is ENHRY and CDR2 is SYGVKD. The CDR3 runs to 16 residues. CDR3 region: CAISVAREGRRDEQFF. CDR3 coding DNA: TGTGCCATCAGTGTAGCTCGGGAGGGCCGGCGGGATGAGCAGTTCTTC.

This clone was observed a few times. The gene calls are TRBV10-1 and TRBJ2-7; D is undetermined. Germline values: CDR1 WNHNN, CDR2 SYGVQD (reference sequence). The CDR3 length is 13 residues. Deletions cut 2 bases from V and 3 bases from J, with 8 bases between. CDR3: CASSERQDYEQYF. Here the CDR3 DNA reads TGCGCCAGCAGTGAGAGGCAGGACTACGAGCAGTACTTC.

The genes are TRBV9 and TRBJ2-1; weak D call: TRBD1 (5 bases). V gave up 0 bases and J gave up 0 bases, with 16 bases separating them. In germline, CDR1 is SGDLS, CDR2 YYNGEE. This CDR3 contains 18 residues. In nucleotides, the CDR3 is TGTGCCAGCAGCGTAGGGGGCGAGACCCTGAGCTCCTACAATGAGCAGTTCTTC. Protein sequence: CASSVGGETLSSYNEQFF. Using reference TRBV9 and TRBJ2-1 for the parts outside the CDR3, the full variable domain is DSGVTQTPKHLITATGQRVTLRCSPRSGDLSVYWYQQSLDQGLQFLIQYYNGEERAKGNILERFSAQQFPDLHSELNLSSLELGDSALYFCASSVGGETLSSYNEQFFGPGTRLTVL.

This chain uses TRBV28 with TRBJ1-2; 10 bases are a match to TRBD1. V shed 5 bases, J shed 9 bases, and the junction held 3 bases outside the gene matches. This CDR3 spans 12 amino acids. Germline V gene sequence: CDR1 MDHEN, CDR2 SYDVKM. The CDR3 reads CASSLGQGSYTF. In DNA form, the CDR3 reads TGTGCCAGCAGTCTGGGACAGGGGAGCTACACCTTC.

The V gene is TRBV7-3, the J gene TRBJ2-5, with D possibly being TRBD1 (6 bases). Trimming pared 4 bases from V and 0 bases from J, leaving 12 bases between. The CDR3 length is 15 residues. Per the germline V gene, CDR1 is SGHTA and CDR2 is FQGTGA. The CDR3 protein is CASSSQGGNQETQYF. As DNA, the CDR3 is TGTGCCAGCAGCTCACAAGGGGGAAACCAAGAGACCCAGTACTTC.

A remark on this clone: Distinct nucleotide sequences in the sample also encode this CDR3. The chain uses TRBV4-3 and TRBJ1-1, with unresolved D. Germline assignment: CDR1 LGHNA and CDR2 YSLEER. The CDR3 contains 13 residues. The V end lost 0 bases, the J end lost 1 base, and 3 bases lay between the germline ends. CDR3 amino acids: CASSQDRNTEAFF. CDR3 in DNA: TGCGCCAGCAGCCAAGACAGGAACACTGAAGCTTTCTTT.

This chain joins TRBV19 and TRBJ2-1; 8 bases align to TRBD2. V gave up 4 bases and J gave up 7 bases; unmatched junction bases: 12. Germline V gives CDR1 LNHDA, CDR2 SQIVND (reference sequence). The length of the CDR3 is 16 residues. CDR3 in DNA: TGTGCCAGTAGTAGAGACCTAGCGGGCGCGAAGAATGAGCAGTTCTTC. It codes for CASSRDLAGAKNEQFF.

The V and J genes are TRBV6-5 and TRBJ1-2; 7 bases align to TRBD1. The CDR3 is 14 amino acids. The trim removed 6 bases at V and 4 bases at J, leaving 8 bases unmatched. Germline-derived CDR1 and CDR2 are MNHEY and SVGAGI. CDR3 DNA: TGTGCCAGCAGCCTCGGACAGGTTCCCTATGGCTACACCTTC. It translates to CASSLGQVPYGYTF.

The J gene is TRBJ1-2, the V gene TRBV19; TRBD1 matches 7 bases. CDR3 size: 14 residues. Germline CDR1 is LNHDA and CDR2 is SQIVND (reference sequence). The J segment lost 4 bases and the V segment lost 6 bases, leaving 8 bases of the junction unmatched. The CDR3 loop is CASRPSGQSYGYTF. The CDR3 DNA follows: TGTGCCAGTAGGCCCTCGGGACAGTCCTATGGCTACACCTTC.

On this clone itself: Other DNA sequences within the sample encode an identical CDR3. J is TRBJ2-7 and V is TRBV4-1, with 7 bases fitting TRBD1. Trimming removed 1 base from V and 4 bases from J; junction bases left unmatched: 4. Germline V gene sequence: CDR1 MGHRA, CDR2 YSYEKL. This CDR3 has 14 residues. The CDR3 coding sequence is TGCGCCAGCAGCCAAGGACAGGGTTTTTACGAGCAGTACTTC. It is translated as CASSQGQGFYEQYF.

The chain recombines TRBV10-3 with TRBJ1-2, with 7 bases lining up with TRBD1. The germline V gene has CDR1 ENHRY and CDR2 SYGVKD. V trimming: 4 bases; J trimming: 4 bases; junction bases outside the gene matches: 9. The CDR3 is made up of 15 amino acids. CDR3 loop: CAISGNRGFGYGYTF. The CDR3 DNA reads as TGTGCCATCAGTGGGAACAGGGGATTTGGCTATGGCTACACCTTC.

This clone was seen a single time. The CDR3 protein is CASSSRTSGSNEQFF. The CDR3 region has the DNA TGTGCCAGCAGTTCCAGGACTAGCGGGAGCAATGAGCAGTTCTTC. The chain employs TRBV7-2 and TRBJ2-1, with TRBD2 identical over 13 bases. CDR3 length: 15 residues. Looked up from germline, CDR1 is SGHTA and CDR2 is FQGNSA. J was trimmed by 6 bases and V by 6 bases; bases with no gene match: 5. The variable domain in full, completed from reference TRBV7-2 and TRBJ2-1, reads GAGVSQSPSNKVTEKGKDVELRCDPISGHTALYWYRQSLGQGLEFLIYFQGNSAPDKSGLPSDRFSAERTGGSVSTLTIQRTQQEDSAVYLCASSSRTSGSNEQFFGPGTRLTVL.

This clone was seen only once. CDR3 in amino acids: CASSPTGTGLAEAFF. CDR3 nucleotides: TGTGCCAGCAGTCCGACCGGGACAGGGTTAGCTGAAGCTTTCTTT. The J gene is TRBJ1-1, the V gene TRBV27, with TRBD1 identical over 9 bases. V gave up 5 bases and J gave up 6 bases; unmatched junction bases: 10. The CDR3 is 15 residues long. From germline, CDR1 is MNHEY and CDR2 SMNVEV (reference sequence).

The J gene is TRBJ2-1, the V gene TRBV3-1 (or the pseudogene TRBV3-2); D gene uncertain. The V end was cut by 2 bases, the J end by 7 bases, with 9 bases between. This CDR3 is 13 amino acids long. CDR1 is LGHDT and CDR2 is YNNKEL in the germline V gene (reference sequence). Here the CDR3 reads CASSQTTANEQFF. The CDR3 DNA sequence: TGTGCCAGCAGCCAAACAACCGCAAATGAGCAGTTCTTC.

The V and J genes are TRBV18 and TRBJ1-5; perhaps TRBD1 as D (6 bases). Germline lookup yields CDR1 KGHSH and CDR2 LQKENI. The V end was cut by 3 bases, the J end by 3 bases, with 9 bases between. This CDR3 has 14 residues. The CDR3 nucleotides are TGTGCCAGCTCACCGACAGGAGACAATCAGCCCCAGCATTTT. It yields the protein CASSPTGDNQPQHF.

This chain uses TRBV5-1 with TRBJ2-2; the match to TRBD1 covers 7 bases. Germline CDR1 reads SGHRS; CDR2 reads YFSETQ. V gave up 4 bases and J gave up 1 base; unmatched junction bases: 10. The CDR3 covers 17 residues. The CDR3 region has the DNA TGCGCCAGCAGCCCCCAGGGGACAGCCCGGAACACCGGGGAGCTGTTTTTT. Residues: CASSPQGTARNTGELFF.

CDR3 in DNA: TGCAGCGTTGCTTCAGGTCTGTTTCGTGAAAAACTGTTTTTT. This encodes CSVASGLFREKLFF. The chain carries TRBV29-1 and TRBJ1-4; D not certain. Trimming shortened V by 4 bases and J by 7 bases, and 16 bases separated the two germline ends. Germline CDR1 reads SQVTM; CDR2 reads ANQGSEA. The CDR3 sequence is 14 residues long.

The chain recombines TRBV5-1 with TRBJ2-2; no definite D call. CDR1 SGHRS and CDR2 YFSETQ come from the germline V gene. The V end lost 0 bases, the J end lost 1 base, and 7 bases lay between the germline ends. The CDR3 is 15 amino acids. Here the CDR3 reads CASSLAPGNTGELFF. As DNA, the CDR3 is TGCGCCAGCAGCTTGGCTCCAGGGAACACCGGGGAGCTGTTTTTT.

The CDR3 DNA reads as TGTGCCAGTAGTCCCCCGGGAGGGGGCTCAAATCAGCCCCAGCATTTT. This codes for CASSPPGGGSNQPQHF. The V gene is TRBV19, the J gene TRBJ1-5, with 7 positions matching TRBD1. Germline V CDR1 and CDR2: LNHDA, SQIVND (reference sequence). J was trimmed by 4 bases and V by 5 bases; bases with no gene match: 11. The CDR3 sequence is 16 residues long.